This T cell receptor beta chain stems from a study of T cell responses to AZD1222 COVID-19 vaccine. This clone has only a few counts. Its specificity is unknown. Notes on the study in general: Only after the peak T cell response were repertoires sampled.

The table came from immunoSEQ multiplex PCR; TCRdb's copy has only in-frame clones and leaves some out. The table records approximately 150,000 clones, less than 95% of them present only once. Germline lookup yields CDR1 LGHNA and CDR2 YNFKEQ. Trimming removed 0 bases at V and 2 bases at J, with 14 bases between. The CDR3 has 16 amino acids. The material sequenced was peripheral blood, taken on day 0 of AZD1222 vaccination. This sequence originates from an adult in good health. The chain couples TRBV4-2 to TRBJ2-7; D ambiguous. The CDR3 reads CASSQDRRAFTYEQYF. DNA of the CDR3: TGTGCCAGCAGCCAAGATCGAAGGGCCTTTACCTACGAGCAGTACTTC.